This paragraph reports one TCR beta chain. Its matching antigen is unknown. This CDR3 is built from 15 residues. Germline CDR1 LNHDA, CDR2 SQIVND (reference sequence). V was clipped by 6 bases and J by 0 bases, with 12 bases between them. This sample stems from a study of cytomegalovirus exposure and HLA in healthy donors. The study ran its PCR with 60 Vbeta and 13 Jbeta primers. Assay: immunoSEQ multiplex PCR; the TCRdb copy retains only in-frame clones and omits some. This table holds some 75,000 clones. Findings and limits, study-wide: After further analysis at a later stage, 15,000 to 20,000 TCR beta sequences were associated with HLA alleles at 0.05 false discovery rate.

The receptor was derived from a man between 40 and 49 years old in good health and CMV-seronegative. The V and J genes are TRBV19 and TRBJ1-5; D possibly corresponds to TRBD1 (6 bases). Sequencing was done on a sample of PBMCs. The CDR3 loop reads CASSTGISSNQPQHF. The CDR3 DNA sequence: TGTGCCAGTAGCACAGGGATTTCTAGCAATCAGCCCCAGCATTTT.